The 28 T cell receptor beta chains below all came from one sample that was sequenced in a study of T cell repertoires in cytomegalovirus infection. TCRdb reanalysed the reads using MiXCR and keeps one entry per CDR3 protein. The top ten hold 18% of the sample, which has about 700,000 distinct CDR3 sequences, roughly 33% seen once. The antigens of these receptors remain unknown. The sample was cultured PBMCs, taken from culture after CMV antigen stimulation. The receptors derive from a human donor in good health (CMV status not recorded). Some clones in this sample may be carry-over from other donors' samples.

This clonotype was seen a handful of times. This sequence joins TRBV7-2 and TRBJ2-5; TRBD2 matches at 7 bases. Germline assignment: CDR1 SGHTA and CDR2 FQGNSA. The CDR3 consists of 15 residues. The J segment lost 5 bases and the V segment lost 6 bases, leaving 12 bases of the junction unmatched. In nucleotides, the CDR3 is TGTGCCAGCAGACTCGCCTGGACTAGTGTGGAGACCCAGTACTTC. It specifies CASRLAWTSVETQYF.

This clonotype is a singleton in its sample. V and J are TRBV7-3 and TRBJ1-1; D possibly corresponds to TRBD1 (5 bases). Trimming stripped 4 bases from V and 8 bases from J, with 23 bases between. Per the germline V gene, CDR1 is SGHTA and CDR2 is FQGTGA. The CDR3 is 16 amino acids. The CDR3 DNA is TGTGCCAGCAGCTGGCGAGGGTTAGGGGCTGGGGCAGAAGCTTTCTTT. It specifies CASSWRGLGAGAEAFF.

The rearrangement joins TRBV19 to TRBJ1-5; D is unresolved. This CDR3 spans 15 amino acids. V was pared by 3 bases and J by 0 bases, with 9 bases between. CDR1 is LNHDA, CDR2 SQIVND, per germline (reference sequence). The CDR3 DNA is TGTGCCAGTAGTATCGGGAGATATAGCAATCAGCCCCAGCATTTT. As protein: CASSIGRYSNQPQHF.

This clonotype has a handful of counts. This chain links TRBV29-1 with TRBJ2-1, with D unresolved. The germline V gene encodes CDR1 SQVTM and CDR2 ANQGSEA. This CDR3 has 12 residues. V lost 4 bases to trimming and J lost 0 bases, with 4 bases between them. The DNA of the CDR3 is TGCAGCGTTGCGGGCTCCTACAATGAGCAGTTCTTC. Translating it yields CSVAGSYNEQFF.

The chain recombines TRBV5-1 with TRBJ1-4, with 10 bases identical to TRBD1. CDR1 SGHRS and CDR2 YFSETQ come from the germline V gene. The V and J ends lost 2 bases and 2 bases, in that order; junction bases with no gene match: 6. The CDR3 is made up of 17 amino acids. CDR3 sequence (DNA): TGCGCCAGCAGCTTCCGGGACAGGGGATGGACTAATGAAAAACTGTTTTTT. It translates to CASSFRDRGWTNEKLFF. Full variable domain (rest looked up from reference TRBV5-1 and TRBJ1-4): KAGVTQTPRYLIKTRGQQVTLSCSPISGHRSVSWYQQTPGQGLQFLFEYFSETQRNKGNFPGRFSGRQFSNSRSEMNVSTLELGDSALYLCASSFRDRGWTNEKLFFGSGTQLSVL.

V usage is TRBV7-8 and J usage is TRBJ2-3; D remains unclear. V was clipped by 1 base and J by 2 bases, with 7 bases between them. The CDR3 has 14 residues. The germline gives CDR1 SGHVS, CDR2 FQNEAQ. This CDR3 is CASSLEPATDTQYF. Written as DNA, the CDR3 is TGTGCCAGCAGCTTAGAGCCAGCCACAGATACGCAGTATTTT.

This clonotype was counted only a few times. The chain has TRBV6-2 or TRBV6-3 and TRBJ1-5, with 9 bases lining up with TRBD1. With 8 bases clipped from V and 5 bases from J, the junction kept 7 bases outside the gene matches. Germline lookup yields CDR1 MNHEY and CDR2 SVGEGT. CDR3 length equals 14 residues. The CDR3, as DNA: TGTGCCAGCTGTCCGGGACAGGGTCATCAGCCCCAGCATTTT. It specifies CASCPGQGHQPQHF.

The chain uses TRBV12-3 or TRBV12-4 and TRBJ1-4, with TRBD1 matching 9 bases. The CDR3 extends over 15 amino acids. J was trimmed by 8 bases and V by 6 bases; bases with no gene match: 10. In DNA form, the CDR3 reads TGTGCCAGCAGACGTAACAGGGGGCCGGGGGAAAAACTGTTTTTT. Its protein is CASRRNRGPGEKLFF.

V is TRBV2 and J is TRBJ2-1; TRBD2 matches at 8 bases. The junction had 10 bases not matched to a gene; V was cut back by 6 bases and J by 9 bases. This CDR3 has 14 residues. The germline V gene encodes CDR1 SNHLY and CDR2 FYNNEI. The CDR3 DNA is TGTGCCAGCAGCTCGGGACTAGGAGTGGGTGAGCAGTTCTTC. This encodes CASSSGLGVGEQFF.

The chain couples TRBV7-8 to TRBJ2-7; D not certain. The CDR3 contains 14 residues. Trimming took 2 bases from V and 5 from J, leaving 13 bases between them. CDR1 and CDR2 from the germline V gene are SGHVS and FQNEAQ. As DNA, the CDR3 is TGTGCCAGCAGCTTAAGACGCCTGAAGGACGAGCAGTACTTC. This encodes CASSLRRLKDEQYF.

J is TRBJ2-4 and V is TRBV12-3 or TRBV12-4; possibly TRBD1 for D (5 bases). The CDR3 is made up of 13 amino acids. Trimming shortened V by 5 bases and J by 4 bases, and 9 bases separated the two germline ends. CDR3 region: CASSPRDKNIQYF. The CDR3 coding sequence is TGTGCCAGCAGTCCCAGGGATAAAAACATTCAGTACTTC.

In its sample, this clonotype was seen once. This CDR3 reads CSAQTLAGGYNEQFF. Here the CDR3 DNA reads TGCAGTGCCCAAACACTAGCGGGGGGATACAATGAGCAGTTCTTC. The chain employs TRBV20-1 and TRBJ2-1; 12 bases are a match to TRBD2. V lost 6 bases, J lost 4 bases, and 7 bases stayed unmatched. Germline values: CDR1 DFQATT, CDR2 SNEGSKA (reference sequence). The CDR3 sequence is 15 residues long.

This clonotype was found many times. The rearrangement links TRBV7-2 to TRBJ1-6; D gene ambiguous. The CDR3 length is 14 residues. Germline CDR1 and CDR2: SGHTA and FQGNSA. The V and J ends lost 4 bases and 8 bases respectively, with 12 bases between them. The CDR3 nucleotides are TGTGCCAGCAGCTCCCGCCAGGACTATTCACCCCTCCACTTT. It yields the protein CASSSRQDYSPLHF.

This chain uses TRBV7-2 with TRBJ1-5, with D unclear. CDR1 and CDR2 (germline): SGHTA, FQGNSA. The CDR3 totals 13 residues. Trimming stripped 5 bases from V and 5 bases from J, with 10 bases between. CDR3 sequence: CASSRDVYQPQHF. Here the CDR3 DNA reads TGTGCCAGCAGCCGGGATGTCTATCAGCCCCAGCATTTT. The full variable domain, in which reference TRBV7-2 and TRBJ1-5 provide the parts outside the CDR3, is GAGVSQSPSNKVTEKGKDVELRCDPISGHTALYWYRQSLGQGLEFLIYFQGNSAPDKSGLPSDRFSAERTGGSVSTLTIQRTQQEDSAVYLCASSRDVYQPQHFGDGTRLSIL.

The rearrangement joins TRBV10-3 to TRBJ2-7, with D perhaps TRBD1 or TRBD2 (5 bases each). CDR1 is ENHRY and CDR2 is SYGVKD in the germline V gene. The V gene lost 0 bases and the J gene lost 7 bases, with 16 bases spanning the gap. This CDR3 contains 15 residues. The CDR3 spells CAISESGRLSQEQYF. The CDR3 DNA is TGTGCCATCAGTGAGTCGGGACGGCTCAGCCAGGAGCAGTACTTC.

V and J are TRBV5-5 and TRBJ1-6; possible D gene TRBD1, 5 bases. This CDR3 comprises 17 residues. Trimming stripped 1 base from V and 0 bases from J, with 11 bases between. From germline, CDR1 is SGHKS and CDR2 YYEKEE (reference sequence). Here the CDR3 reads CASSLRGSNSYNSPLHF. CDR3 bases: TGTGCCAGCAGCTTGCGGGGCAGCAACTCCTATAATTCACCCCTCCACTTT.

The chain uses TRBV4-3 and TRBJ2-7; D unclear. Per the germline V gene, CDR1 is LGHNA and CDR2 is YSLEER. This CDR3 comprises 14 residues. V was shortened by 1 base and J by 4 bases, with 11 bases between the two germline ends. In nucleotides, the CDR3 is TGCGCCAGCAGCCAAGTCATAGCAGGATACGAGCAGTACTTC. As protein: CASSQVIAGYEQYF.

The CDR3 spells CASSPDRALFGYTF. The CDR3 DNA follows: TGTGCCAGCAGCCCCGACAGGGCTCTCTTTGGCTACACCTTC. The chain has TRBV7-6 and TRBJ1-2, with TRBD1 identical over 7 bases. The CDR3 is made up of 14 amino acids. V lost 5 bases and J lost 7; bases outside the gene matches: 10. Germline V gives CDR1 SGHVS, CDR2 FNYEAQ.

This clonotype has more than one count but fewer than ten. The chain has TRBV12-5 and TRBJ1-3; D is unresolved. Trimming removed 4 bases at V and 4 bases at J, with 8 bases between. Germline V gene data show CDR1 as LGHNT and CDR2 as FRNRAP. The CDR3 is 13 amino acids. CDR3 sequence reads: CASGWGSGNTIYF. The CDR3 coding sequence is TGTGCTAGTGGTTGGGGTTCAGGAAACACCATATATTTT.

This clonotype showed up many times. The genes are TRBV7-2 and TRBJ2-5; D is unresolved. The germline CDR1 and CDR2 sequences are SGHTA and FQGNSA. Trimming stripped 1 base from V and 5 bases from J, with 8 bases between. There are 13 residues in the CDR3. The CDR3 sequence: CASSLEAVETQYF. The CDR3 nucleotides are TGTGCCAGCAGCTTAGAGGCAGTTGAGACCCAGTACTTC.

This clonotype was counted only a few times. The V and J genes are TRBV7-2 and TRBJ2-3, with a weak D call TRBD1 (6 bases). The germline CDR1 and CDR2 sequences are SGHTA and FQGNSA. Trimming took off 5 bases at V and 2 bases at J, with 17 bases between the two ends. CDR3 length: 16 residues. The CDR3 sequence is CASSPRRTDYTDTQYF. CDR3 nucleotide sequence: TGTGCCAGCAGCCCCCGTAGGACAGATTACACAGATACGCAGTATTTT.

This clonotype was detected a few times. The V call is TRBV7-9, the J call TRBJ2-1; 8 bases match TRBD1. V lost 3 bases, J lost 8 bases, and 3 bases stayed unmatched. Germline V CDR1 and CDR2: SEHNR, FQNEAQ (reference sequence). This CDR3 is built from 13 residues. The DNA of the CDR3 is TGTGCCAGCAGCTTGGTGACAGGGGATGAGCAGTTCTTC. Translating gives CASSLVTGDEQFF.

The J gene is TRBJ1-1, the V gene TRBV7-9; weak D call: TRBD1 (5 bases). The germline V and J ends were trimmed by 3 bases and 2 bases, with 13 bases remaining between them. The germline gives CDR1 SEHNR, CDR2 FQNEAQ (reference sequence). This CDR3 has 15 amino acids. CDR3 sequence reads: CASSFGRAINTEAFF. The CDR3, as DNA: TGTGCCAGCAGCTTCGGCAGGGCGATTAACACTGAAGCTTTCTTT.

This chain's CDR3 is CSARSGRTNQPQHF. In DNA form, the CDR3 reads TGCAGTGCTCGCTCGGGGAGGACCAATCAGCCCCAGCATTTT. The J gene is TRBJ1-5, the V gene TRBV20-1; no clear D gene. CDR3 size: 14 residues. Germline V gene data show CDR1 as DFQATT and CDR2 as SNEGSKA (reference sequence). The V end was cut by 5 bases, the J end by 3 bases, with 14 bases between.

The rearrangement uses TRBV7-9 and TRBJ2-3; TRBD2 aligns across 11 bases. The germline V gene encodes CDR1 SEHNR and CDR2 FQNEAQ (reference sequence). This CDR3 is 15 amino acids long. The ends lost 8 bases at V and 2 bases at J; junction bases unmatched: 6. In nucleotides, the CDR3 is TGTGCCAGCGGCGCACTAGCGGGGGACACAGATACGCAGTATTTT. This encodes CASGALAGDTDTQYF.

This clonotype was detected a few times. The chain has TRBV20-1 and TRBJ2-3; D might be TRBD1 or TRBD2, each matching 7 bases. Germline V gene lookup returns CDR1 DFQATT and CDR2 SNEGSKA (reference sequence). This CDR3 comprises 14 residues. V lost 6 bases, J lost 6 bases, and 19 bases lay in between. The CDR3 nucleotides are TGCAGTGCCTCAGGGGGGGGCCTTTTCGATACGCAGTATTTT. This gives the protein CSASGGGLFDTQYF.

This clonotype was recorded a few times. The J gene is TRBJ1-2, the V gene TRBV28; weak D call: TRBD1 (6 bases). CDR1 and CDR2 (germline): MDHEN, SYDVKM. The V and J ends lost 2 bases and 0 bases respectively, with 10 bases between them. The CDR3 has 15 residues. This CDR3 is CASSLRWTANYGYTF. The CDR3 DNA reads TGTGCCAGCAGTTTACGCTGGACAGCTAACTATGGCTACACCTTC.

The V and J genes are TRBV5-4 and TRBJ1-6, with 7 bases identical to TRBD1. J was trimmed by 6 bases and V by 5 bases; bases with no gene match: 8. The CDR3 totals 15 residues. Germline V CDR1 and CDR2: SGHNT, YYREEE (reference sequence). DNA of the CDR3: TGTGCCAGCAGAGCCGGGACAGAGCTTAATTCACCCCTCCACTTT. Amino acid sequence: CASRAGTELNSPLHF. Complete variable domain (other parts from reference TRBV5-4 and TRBJ1-6): ETGVTQSPTHLIKTRGQQVTLRCSSQSGHNTVSWYQQALGQGPQFIFQYYREEENGRGNFPPRFSGLQFPNYSSELNVNALELDDSALYLCASRAGTELNSPLHFGNGTRLTVT.